This T cell receptor (beta chain) was identified in a study of cytomegalovirus exposure and HLA in healthy donors. Study results and caveats: With high specificity and sensitivity, the classifier reportedly diagnosed cytomegalovirus status.

Regarding this clone: Its antigen is not identified.

CDR3 length equals 16 residues. From germline, CDR1 is MDHEN and CDR2 SYDVKM. V lost 5 bases and J lost 1; bases outside the gene matches: 7. The PCR ran on 60 Vbeta and 13 Jbeta primers. Generated by immunoSEQ multiplex PCR, the TCRdb table keeps only in-frame clones and is missing some. The sample shows 130,000 to 150,000 clones, 80% to 85% of them seen only once. The receptor's source is a boy aged 2-15 years in good health and CMV-seronegative. The chain employs TRBV28 and TRBJ2-3; 9 bases line up with TRBD1. The specimen was PBMCs. CDR3 region: CASSRNRDRGTDTQYF. CDR3 coding DNA: TGTGCCAGCAGTCGAAACCGGGACAGGGGCACAGATACGCAGTATTTT.